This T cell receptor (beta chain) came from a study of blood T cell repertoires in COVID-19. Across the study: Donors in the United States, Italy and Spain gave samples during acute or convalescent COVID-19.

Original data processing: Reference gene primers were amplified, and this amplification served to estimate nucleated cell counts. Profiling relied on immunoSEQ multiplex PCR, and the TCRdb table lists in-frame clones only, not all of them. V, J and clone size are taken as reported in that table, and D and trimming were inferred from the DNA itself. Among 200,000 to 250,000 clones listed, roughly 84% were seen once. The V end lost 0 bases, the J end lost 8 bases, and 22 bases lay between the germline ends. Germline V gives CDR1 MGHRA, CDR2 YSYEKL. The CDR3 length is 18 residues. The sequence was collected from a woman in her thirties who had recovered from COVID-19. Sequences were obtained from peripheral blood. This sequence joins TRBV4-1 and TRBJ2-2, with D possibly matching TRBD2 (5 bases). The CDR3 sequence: CASSQELGAVLIRGELFF. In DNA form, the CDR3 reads TGCGCCAGCAGCCAAGAGCTCGGAGCGGTCCTTATCCGTGGGGAGCTGTTTTTT.